One and the same sample provided the 20 T cell receptor beta chains below, sequenced in a study of blood T cell repertoires in COVID-19. This table comes from immunoSEQ multiplex PCR, and its TCRdb copy is limited to in-frame clones, with some not included. The profile shows nearly 110,000 clones, 71% of them singletons. Sequencing was carried out using peripheral blood. These receptors came from a human donor with acute or convalescent COVID-19. The donor label of this sample is uncertain.

The chain combines TRBV18 with TRBJ1-1, with D possibly TRBD1 on 5 matching bases. This CDR3 spans 13 amino acids. The germline CDR1 and CDR2 sequences are KGHSH and LQKENI. The V and J ends lost 5 bases and 4 bases respectively, with 11 bases between them. The CDR3 loop reads CASSASGSTEAFF. The CDR3 region has the DNA TGTGCCAGCTCAGCGTCAGGGTCCACTGAAGCTTTCTTT.

The chain has TRBV28 and TRBJ1-4; D possibly corresponds to TRBD1 (6 bases). V lost 7 bases and J 2 bases, leaving 14 bases between the germline ends. This CDR3 spans 15 amino acids. In germline, CDR1 is MDHEN, CDR2 SYDVKM. In DNA, the CDR3 is TGTGCCAGCAAGAAACAGGGACGGACTAATGAAAAACTGTTTTTT. Translated: CASKKQGRTNEKLFF. Supplemented by reference TRBV28 and TRBJ1-4, the full variable domain reads DVKVTQSSRYLVKRTGEKVFLECVQDMDHENMFWYRQDPGLGLRLIYFSYDVKMKEKGDIPEGYSVSREKKERFSLILESASTNQTSMYLCASKKQGRTNEKLFFGSGTQLSVL.

This clone was picked up one time. The chain recombines TRBV11-3 with TRBJ2-3, with TRBD2 identical over 7 bases. The V gene's germline CDR1 is SGHNT and CDR2 YENEEA. The V and J ends lost 4 bases and 2 bases, in that order; junction bases with no gene match: 3. The CDR3 runs 14 residues. CDR3 region: CASSSTSVTDTQYF. The CDR3 nucleotides are TGTGCCAGCAGCTCCACTAGCGTCACAGATACGCAGTATTTT. The complete variable domain, with remaining parts taken from reference TRBV11-3 and TRBJ2-3, reads EAGVVQSPRYKIIEKKQPVAFWCNPISGHNTLYWYLQNLGQGPELLIRYENEEAVDDSQLPKDRFSAERLKGVDSTLKIQPAELGDSAVYLCASSSTSVTDTQYFGPGTRLTVL.

This sequence joins TRBV7-6 and TRBJ1-5; tentative D call: TRBD1 (5 bases). Trimming removed 2 bases at V and 4 bases at J, with 9 bases between. There are 14 residues in the CDR3. Per germline, CDR1 SGHVS and CDR2 FNYEAQ. The CDR3 bases are TGTGCCAGCAGCTTACGGGGGGAGAATCAGCCCCAGCATTTT. Its translation: CASSLRGENQPQHF.

The chain recombines TRBV7-2 with TRBJ2-1; 7 positions match TRBD2. The CDR3 runs to 16 residues. The germline CDR1 and CDR2 sequences are SGHTA and FQGNSA. V shed 5 bases and J 0 bases; nucleotides not matched to a gene: 7. The CDR3, as DNA: TGTGCCAGCAGCGTAACCGGGGGGAGCTCCTACAATGAGCAGTTCTTC. This sequence encodes CASSVTGGSSYNEQFF. The whole variable domain, remainder taken from reference TRBV7-2 and TRBJ2-1, is GAGVSQSPSNKVTEKGKDVELRCDPISGHTALYWYRQSLGQGLEFLIYFQGNSAPDKSGLPSDRFSAERTGGSVSTLTIQRTQQEDSAVYLCASSVTGGSSYNEQFFGPGTRLTVL.

This clone has just a few counts. This sequence joins TRBV2 and TRBJ2-1; no clear D gene. The V gene's germline CDR1 is SNHLY and CDR2 FYNNEI. V was shortened by 2 bases and J by 4 bases, with 6 bases between the two germline ends. The CDR3 covers 13 residues. Here the CDR3 DNA reads TGTGCCAGCAGTGAAAACGGGTACAATGAGCAGTTCTTC. It codes for CASSENGYNEQFF.

The rearrangement uses TRBV5-1 and TRBJ2-7; D is perhaps TRBD2 (7 bases). The CDR3 extends over 15 amino acids. Trimming removed 4 bases at V and 6 bases at J, with 20 bases between. Germline V gene sequence: CDR1 SGHRS, CDR2 YFSETQ. CDR3 region: CASSQRRERGGEQYF. In DNA, the CDR3 is TGCGCCAGCAGCCAGAGGAGGGAAAGGGGGGGCGAGCAGTACTTC.

V gene TRBV3-1 (or the pseudogene TRBV3-2) combines with J gene TRBJ2-7; 8 bases fit TRBD1. CDR1 is LGHDT, CDR2 YNNKEL, per germline (reference sequence). The ends lost 6 bases at V and 4 bases at J; junction bases unmatched: 11. The CDR3 covers 15 residues. This chain's CDR3 is CASSAGTGILYEQYF. CDR3 coding DNA: TGTGCCAGCAGTGCCGGGACAGGTATTTTGTACGAGCAGTACTTC.

The chain employs TRBV4-1 and TRBJ2-5; 7 bases match TRBD2. Germline V gives CDR1 MGHRA, CDR2 YSYEKL. Unmatched junction bases numbered 4, after V lost 1 base and J lost 5 bases. CDR3 length: 14 residues. The CDR3 protein is CASSQVWGGETQYF. As DNA, the CDR3 is TGCGCCAGCAGCCAAGTCTGGGGGGGGGAGACCCAGTACTTC.

The CDR3: CASSYRQVRYGYTF. In DNA form, the CDR3 reads TGTGCCAGCAGTTATCGACAGGTCCGATATGGCTACACCTTC. The V gene is TRBV6-5, the J gene TRBJ1-2, with TRBD1 as a possible D gene (6 bases). This CDR3 is 14 amino acids long. CDR1 MNHEY and CDR2 SVGAGI come from the germline V gene. V dropped 3 bases and J dropped 5 bases, with 13 bases sitting between them.

This clone ranks as medium-sized. The chain employs TRBV12-3 or TRBV12-4 and TRBJ1-2, with D maybe TRBD1 (5 bases). Trimming pared 7 bases from V and 0 bases from J, leaving 9 bases between. The CDR3 extends over 13 amino acids. CDR3 sequence reads: CASNHRSNYGYTF. CDR3 coding DNA: TGTGCCAGCAATCACAGGTCTAACTATGGCTACACCTTC.

In the case of this clone: At the DNA level, this CDR3 is encoded by other sequences in the same sample as well. The gene calls are TRBV2 and TRBJ1-5, with D uncertain. There are 13 residues in the CDR3. Germline CDR1 is SNHLY and CDR2 is FYNNEI. V gave up 6 bases and J gave up 3 bases, with 9 bases separating them. This CDR3 reads CASSAGFNQPQHF. The CDR3 DNA reads as TGTGCCAGCAGCGCGGGGTTCAATCAGCCCCAGCATTTT.

With respect to this clone: At one end, the junction sequence differs from germline, possibly due to a read error. The CDR3 reads CASSSVPLGSRAIIF. The CDR3 DNA reads TGTGCCAGCAGTTCGGTGCCATTAGGCTCCAGGGCGATTATTTTT. V and J are TRBV6-5 and TRBJ1-4, with D perhaps TRBD1 (5 bases). Germline V gene sequence: CDR1 MNHEY, CDR2 SVGAGI. The CDR3 consists of 15 residues.

In its sample, this clone was seen a few times. The J gene is TRBJ1-5, the V gene TRBV20-1; 12 nucleotides line up with TRBD1. V shed 3 bases and J 0 bases; nucleotides not matched to a gene: 6. The CDR3 has 17 residues. Germline values: CDR1 DFQATT, CDR2 SNEGSKA (reference sequence). The CDR3 coding sequence is TGCAGTGCTAGTGGGGACAGGGGGCAAAATAGCAATCAGCCCCAGCATTTT. It specifies CSASGDRGQNSNQPQHF.

This clone came up a few times. The gene calls are TRBV9 and TRBJ1-6; D not resolved. The CDR3 is 15 residues long. CDR1 is SGDLS and CDR2 is YYNGEE in the germline V gene. V gave up 0 bases and J gave up 8 bases, with 12 bases separating them. DNA of the CDR3: TGTGCCAGCAGCGTAGATGGGCAGGTGGATTCACCCCTCCACTTT. Protein sequence: CASSVDGQVDSPLHF.

The rearrangement links TRBV10-3 to TRBJ1-5; no clear D gene. Germline CDR1 ENHRY, CDR2 SYGVKD. V was clipped by 8 bases and J by 2 bases, with 13 bases between them. The CDR3 spans 14 residues. The CDR3 sequence is CAIARGVGNQPQHF. The CDR3 DNA follows: TGTGCCATCGCACGAGGCGTTGGCAATCAGCCCCAGCATTTT.

This rearrangement joins TRBV5-1 to TRBJ1-5, with D possibly TRBD1 on 6 matching bases. The length of the CDR3 is 14 residues. V was cut by 4 bases and J by 7 bases, with 15 bases left in between. Germline V lookup: CDR1 SGHRS, CDR2 YFSETQ. The CDR3: CASSVGGSGQPQHF. CDR3 nucleotide sequence: TGCGCCAGCAGCGTAGGGGGATCAGGGCAGCCCCAGCATTTT.

The genes are TRBV5-5 and TRBJ1-6; D is uncertain. The CDR3 has 15 amino acids. The germline V and J ends were trimmed by 0 bases and 4 bases, with 8 bases remaining between them. Germline CDR1 SGHKS, CDR2 YYEKEE (reference sequence). The CDR3 reads CASSLGSVYNSPLHF. CDR3 DNA sequence: TGTGCCAGCAGCTTGGGTTCTGTTTATAATTCACCCCTCCACTTT.

The chain uses TRBV29-1 and TRBJ2-1; D ambiguous. V lost 5 bases to trimming and J lost 5 bases, with 10 bases between them. The CDR3 is 12 residues long. Germline V CDR1 and CDR2: SQVTM, ANQGSEA. CDR3 sequence: CSVSSSHNEQFF. The DNA of the CDR3 is TGCAGCGTTTCCAGTTCCCACAATGAGCAGTTCTTC.

This clone was detected a few times. V gene TRBV4-1 combines with J gene TRBJ2-7; 7 nucleotides line up with TRBD2. The CDR3 runs 17 residues. V lost 1 base and J lost 6; bases outside the gene matches: 15. Germline CDR1 is MGHRA and CDR2 is YSYEKL. The CDR3 protein is CASSQVDMGLLVGEQYF. In DNA form, the CDR3 reads TGCGCCAGCAGCCAAGTCGACATGGGACTACTCGTGGGCGAGCAGTACTTC.